A selection of T cell receptor beta chains follows, all from one sample in a study of T cells and Merkel cell carcinoma outcomes. Only in-frame clones appear in the TCRdb table, and some are missing; sequencing was by immunoSEQ multiplex PCR. The sample lists some 19,000 clones, roughly four fifths occurring once. The sequencing input was tumor tissue from Merkel cell carcinoma. These receptors were taken from a human donor with Merkel cell carcinoma. The CDR3 runs from the conserved cysteine through the conserved F or W. D genes are given only for firm matches. The listing skips clone size in some rows; elsewhere it reads once, few, many or a size class.

size	V	D	J	DNA	CDR3
NA	TRBV5-5	TRBD2	TRBJ2-7	TGTGCCAGCAGCCCCGGACTAGCGGGAAACTACTACGAGCAGTACTTC	CASSPGLAGNYYEQYF
NA	TRBV6-5	TRBD1	TRBJ2-2	TGTGCCAGCAAGGGGACAGCTGTTAACACCGGGGAGCTGTTTTTT	CASKGTAVNTGELFF
NA	TRBV9	NA	TRBJ2-2	TGTGCCAGCAGCGTAGGGAGGGTAGCGGAGTACACCGGGGAGCTGTTTTTT	CASSVGRVAEYTGELFF
NA	TRBV7-9	TRBD1	TRBJ1-4	TGTGCCAGCAGCGGACAGGGCCTGAATGAAAAACTGTTTTTT	CASSGQGLNEKLFF
NA	TRBV6-5	NA	TRBJ2-7	TGTGCCAGCAGTTACTCGGGTCAAGTCGGCGGCGAGCAGTACTTC	CASSYSGQVGGEQYF
NA	TRBV18	NA	TRBJ1-5	TGTGCCAGCTCACCGTTGGACAGTAATCAGCCCCAGCATTTT	CASSPLDSNQPQHF
NA	TRBV18	NA	TRBJ1-5	TGTGCCAGCTCACTCGAGCAGGGTAGCAATCAGCCCCAGCATTTT	CASSLEQGSNQPQHF
NA	TRBV13	TRBD2	TRBJ2-1	TGTGCCAGCAGCTCCCGCCGCGGGGGGGCGAGGGGCGAGCAGTTCTTC	CASSSRRGGARGEQFF
NA	TRBV9	NA	TRBJ2-7	TGTGCCAGCAGCGTAGAGGGGGGGCTCTACGAGCAGTACTTC	CASSVEGGLYEQYF
few	TRBV19	TRBD2	TRBJ2-3	TGTGCCAGTAGCCAACTAGCGGGGGTTGGAGATACGCAGTATTTT	CASSQLAGVGDTQYF
once	TRBV5-6	NA	TRBJ1-2	TGTGCCAGCAGCTGGCCAGGCCGCAACTATGGCTACACCTTC	CASSWPGRNYGYTF
NA	TRBV4-1	TRBD2	TRBJ2-4	TGCGCCAGCAGCCATAAAGGACTAGCGGGTGACGTGCAGATTCAGTACTTC	CASSHKGLAGDVQIQYF
NA	TRBV29-1	TRBD2	TRBJ2-2	TGCGGAGCCTCAAGCGGGAGAGTGCGCACCGGGGAGCTGTTTTTT	CGASSGRVRTGELFF
few	TRBV9	TRBD1	TRBJ2-7	TGTGCCAGCAGCGAATATCCGGGACAGGGGTACGAGCAGTACTTC	CASSEYPGQGYEQYF
NA	TRBV5-1	NA	TRBJ2-3	TGCGCCAGCACCCTGAACGGGGGCGCGGCAGGTACGCAGTATTTT	CASTLNGGAAGTQYF
NA	TRBV14	NA	TRBJ1-2	TGTGCCAGCAGTCCGGGGTATGGCTACACCTTC	CASSPGYGYTF
NA	TRBV5-1	TRBD1	TRBJ1-1	TGCGCCAGCAGCCTAGCTCACAGGGGCCTGAACACTGAAGCTTTCTTT	CASSLAHRGLNTEAFF
once	TRBV5-4	NA	TRBJ1-1	TGTGCCAGCAGCTACGCCCGAGGCTACAGATGGAACACTGAAGCTTTCTTT	CASSYARGYRWNTEAFF
NA	TRBV11-3	NA	TRBJ2-7	TGTGCCAGCAGCTTACAGGGAATATCCTTCTACGAGCAGTACTTC	CASSLQGISFYEQYF
NA	TRBV7-9	NA	TRBJ2-1	TGTGCCAGCAGCTTAGTGTCCCCCCTTCCTCACAATGAGCAGTTCTTC	CASSLVSPLPHNEQFF
NA	TRBV7-9	NA	TRBJ1-1	TGTGCCAGCAGCCCAGGACAGCCCTGGGACACTGAAGCTTTCTTT	CASSPGQPWDTEAFF
once	TRBV13	NA	TRBJ1-2	TGTGCCAGCAGCCCTGGGAGAAACTATGGCTACACCTTC	CASSPGRNYGYTF
NA	TRBV13	NA	TRBJ2-5	TGTGCCAGCAGCTTATTCCCGAAGGAGGAGACCCAGTACTTC	CASSLFPKEETQYF
NA	TRBV2	TRBD1	TRBJ1-3	TGTGCCAGCTTTCACAGGGGGCCTGGAAACACCATATATTTT	CASFHRGPGNTIYF
NA	TRBV11-1	TRBD1	TRBJ1-2	TGTGCCAGCAGCTGGGGACAGGGGAAGACGGGCTACACCTTC	CASSWGQGKTGYTF
NA	TRBV12-5	NA	TRBJ2-7	TGTGCTAGTGGCGTTTTAGTGGATATGTACTTC	CASGVLVDMYF
NA	TRBV5-4	NA	TRBJ1-6	TGTGCCAGCAGCTGGGGGTTCTCTTGGGGACCCCTCCACTTT	CASSWGFSWGPLHF
NA	TRBV5-1	NA	TRBJ2-1	TGCGCCAGCAGCTTGGCTAGCAGGGTCTACAATGAGCAGTTCTTC	CASSLASRVYNEQFF
NA	TRBV23-1	TRBD1	TRBJ1-1	TGCGCCAGCAGTCAAAGCTTCGGACAGGGTTCTTCGAACACTGAAGCTTTCTTT	CASSQSFGQGSSNTEAFF
few	TRBV5-4	NA	TRBJ1-2	TGTGCCAGCAGCTCGGGTCGGGACCTGTATAACTATGGCTACACCTTC	CASSSGRDLYNYGYTF
large	TRBV21-1	NA	TRBJ1-1	TGTGCCAGCAGCATTGGGGGGGAGAGGGGCACTGAAGCTTTCTTT	CASSIGGERGTEAFF
once	TRBV29-1	NA	TRBJ1-4	TGCAGCGTACGACTCCTGACCTACGAAAAACTGTTTTTT	CSVRLLTYEKLFF
once	TRBV18	NA	TRBJ2-5	TGTGCCAGCTCCCTGGATTGGAACCCCTCGGTCCAGTACTTC	CASSLDWNPSVQYF
few	TRBV6-5	NA	TRBJ2-7	TGTGCCAGCAGCCCCGACGGAAGCTCCTACGAGCAGTACTTC	CASSPDGSSYEQYF
once	TRBV5-6	NA	TRBJ1-5	TGTGCCAGCAGCTTAGGACTCGGAAGGGGTCAGCCCCAGCATTTT	CASSLGLGRGQPQHF
NA	TRBV9	NA	TRBJ2-5	TGTGCCAGCAGCCTCTTTTGGGGCCAAGAGACCCAGTACTTC	CASSLFWGQETQYF
once	TRBV7-9	NA	TRBJ1-1	TGTGCCAGCAGCTTAGGGCAGGGATGGGCCTTGGGTTTTAACACTGAAGCTTTCTTT	CASSLGQGWALGFNTEAFF
NA	TRBV6-6	TRBD1	TRBJ2-5	TGTGCCAGCAAAAGGGGGCGATTCCTAGAGACCCAGTACTTC	CASKRGRFLETQYF
NA	TRBV2	TRBD1	TRBJ2-2	TGTGCCAGCATAGGGGACAGGGTAGCCGGGGAGCTGTTTTTT	CASIGDRVAGELFF
NA	TRBV6-5	TRBD1	TRBJ1-5	TGTGCCAGCTCGAGACAGGGATTTCAGCCCCAGCATTTT	CASSRQGFQPQHF
NA	TRBV4-2	TRBD2	TRBJ2-7	TGTGCCAGCAGCCAAGATTCCCCGGGAGGGTCCTACGAGCAGTACTTC	CASSQDSPGGSYEQYF
few	TRBV4-2	NA	TRBJ1-3	TGTGCCAGCAGCCAAGATCGGAAGGGAAACACCATATATTTT	CASSQDRKGNTIYF
once	TRBV4-2	NA	TRBJ1-5	TGTGCCAGCAGCCGTAAAAATCAGCCCCAGCATTTT	CASSRKNQPQHF
NA	TRBV15	NA	TRBJ2-3	TGTGCCACCAGCAGGAGGGACACTGACTACACAGATACGCAGTATTTT	CATSRRDTDYTDTQYF
NA	TRBV5-1	TRBD1	TRBJ1-4	TGCGCCAGTTCCAGGGGGGTTAATGAAAAACTGTTTTTT	CASSRGVNEKLFF
NA	TRBV10-1	TRBD2	TRBJ2-3	TGCGCCAGCAGTACCGAGACTAGCGGGGGTTCGTATTTT	CASSTETSGGSYF
NA	TRBV2	TRBD1	TRBJ2-5	TGTGCCAGCTCAGATGGGTACAGGGGTATCGAGACCCAGTACTTC	CASSDGYRGIETQYF
NA	TRBV7-7	NA	TRBJ2-2	TGTGCTAGCAGCTTATTGGCGTACACCGGGGAGCTGTTTTTT	CASSLLAYTGELFF
NA	TRBV23-1	TRBD2	TRBJ2-1	TGCGCCAGCAGTCAGAGGAGCGGGAGACACTCCTACAATGAGCAGTTCTTC	CASSQRSGRHSYNEQFF
once	TRBV30	NA	TRBJ2-1	TGTGCCTGGAGTTCTGAGGGGGGCAATGAGCAGTTCTTC	CAWSSEGGNEQFF
NA	TRBV29-1	NA	TRBJ2-1	TGCAGCGTGTTGAGGGTCTCCTACAATGAGCAGTTCTTC	CSVLRVSYNEQFF
once	TRBV7-9	TRBD1	TRBJ1-1	TGTGCCAGCAGAGAGGGGGCGAACACTGAAGCTTTCTTT	CASREGANTEAFF
NA	TRBV7-9	TRBD1	TRBJ1-5	TGTGCCAGCAGCGGGACAGCGAACAATCAGCCCCAGCATTTT	CASSGTANNQPQHF